The rows below give T cell receptor beta chains drawn from one sample of a study of ipilimumab plus nivolumab after autologous stem cell transplantation. Produced via immunoSEQ multiplex PCR; TCRdb's table is partial and in-frame only. Of around 12,000 clones listed, roughly 70% are singletons. Sequences were derived from PBMCs, sampled in a trial of ipilimumab plus nivolumab as post-transplant consolidation. All receptors come from a male donor with multiple myeloma. The CDR3 runs from the conserved cysteine through the conserved F or W. Each record gives: CDR3 length, clone size, D gene, V gene, J gene, CDR3 DNA, CDR3 protein. The D gene is left open where the match is weak. Clone size is stated in some rows and not others, as once, few, many or a class when expanded.

14,few,.,TRBV5-6,TRBJ2-1,TGTGCCAGCAGCTTGGCCCGGGCCTACAATGAGCAGTTCTTC,CASSLARAYNEQFF
13,.,.,TRBV11-3,TRBJ2-7,TGTGCCAGCAGCTCCTATCATGGCTACGAGCAGTACTTC,CASSSYHGYEQYF
15,large,.,TRBV5-4,TRBJ1-1,TGTGCCAGCAGCTTGATGCGGGTCGAGAAGGCTGAAGCTTTCTTT,CASSLMRVEKAEAFF
14,.,TRBD1,TRBV19,TRBJ2-5,TGTGCCAGTAGGACTGCAGGGGGCCGTGAGACCCAGTACTTC,CASRTAGGRETQYF
14,few,.,TRBV18,TRBJ1-5,TGTGCCAGCTCACTCTCCCGTGAGGGTCAGCCCCAGCATTTT,CASSLSREGQPQHF
18,.,.,TRBV19,TRBJ2-1,TGTGCCAGTAGTATAAACCCCCGAGACCGACTAATTATCGATGAGCAGTTCTTC,CASSINPRDRLIIDEQFF
15,.,.,TRBV12-2,TRBJ2-5,TGTGCAAGTCGCTTAAGCGGGTCCGGGAGAGAGACCCAGTACTTC,CASRLSGSGRETQYF
11,.,.,TRBV30,TRBJ2-1,TGTGCCTGGAGCCGACAGGCCGAGCAGTTCTTC,CAWSRQAEQFF
14,.,TRBD2,TRBV11-2,TRBJ2-3,TGTGCCAGCGGGTCCGCGGGGGGGACAGATACGCAGTATTTT,CASGSAGGTDTQYF
16,.,TRBD2,TRBV10-3,TRBJ2-1,TGTGCCATCAGTGACCTTCAAGCGGGGGGGGACAATGAGCAGTTCTTC,CAISDLQAGGDNEQFF
13,.,.,TRBV7-9,TRBJ1-1,TGTGCCAGCAGTCAGGTGGGGGACACTGAAGCTTTCTTT,CASSQVGDTEAFF
15,.,.,TRBV2,TRBJ2-4,TGTGCCAGCAGTGAGCGGACCGCTGGGGGAAACATTCAGTACTTC,CASSERTAGGNIQYF
12,.,.,TRBV6-5,TRBJ2-7,TGTGCCAGCAGTTTAAGGGACCACGAGCAGTACTTC,CASSLRDHEQYF
15,few,TRBD1,TRBV7-8,TRBJ2-1,TGTGCCAGCAGCTTAGAAGGGGGCCTCAACGGTGAGCAGTTCTTC,CASSLEGGLNGEQFF
17,.,TRBD2,TRBV9,TRBJ2-7,TGTGCCAGCAGCCCCCGAGGTGGTAGCGGGGGGTCCTACGAGCAGTACTTC,CASSPRGGSGGSYEQYF
13,.,.,TRBV7-2,TRBJ1-5,TGTGCCAGCAGCGATTATAGCAATCAGCCCCAGCATTTT,CASSDYSNQPQHF
14,once,.,TRBV6-5,TRBJ2-2,TGTGCCAGCAGTTACGACAGGCCTGGGGGGGAGCTGTTTTTT,CASSYDRPGGELFF
11,once,.,TRBV5-1,TRBJ2-2,TGCGCCAGCAGCTTGCTGGGGGAGCTGTTTTTT,CASSLLGELFF
13,.,TRBD1,TRBV27,TRBJ1-2,TGTGCCAGCAGTAGGGGACAGAACTATGGCTACACCTTC,CASSRGQNYGYTF
15,.,.,TRBV19,TRBJ1-5,TGTGCCAGTAGTATAGGGGGACGAAACAATCAGCCCCAGCATTTT,CASSIGGRNNQPQHF
13,.,.,TRBV11-2,TRBJ2-1,TGTGCCAGCAGCTTAAGGGGAGCCGATGAGCAGTTCTTC,CASSLRGADEQFF
14,once,.,TRBV10-3,TRBJ1-2,TGTGCCATCAGTGACACCGGGGGAAGCTATGGCTACACCTTC,CAISDTGGSYGYTF
14,.,TRBD1,TRBV29-1,TRBJ2-3,TGCAGCGTTGAAAACAGGGGGCTTTCAGATACGCAGTATTTT,CSVENRGLSDTQYF
12,few,.,TRBV5-6,TRBJ1-1,TGTGCCAGCAGCTTACGAGGGACTGAAGCTTTCTTT,CASSLRGTEAFF
16,few,TRBD1,TRBV19,TRBJ1-5,TGTGCCAGTACGTATCCCGGGACAGGCTTCAATCAGCCCCAGCATTTT,CASTYPGTGFNQPQHF
14,few,.,TRBV30,TRBJ2-7,TGTGCCTGGTCGACAGGGAGGCCCTACTACGAGCAGTACTTC,CAWSTGRPYYEQYF
15,.,TRBD2,TRBV9,TRBJ2-5,TGTGCCAGCACCCCTAGCGGGAGACCTCAAGAGACCCAGTACTTC,CASTPSGRPQETQYF
13,.,.,TRBV11-3,TRBJ2-7,TGTGCCAGCAGCTTAGATCCCGAGGGTGAGCAGTACTTC,CASSLDPEGEQYF
18,.,TRBD2,TRBV4-1,TRBJ2-5,TGCGCCAGCAGCCACAGACTAGCGGGGGAAGGGCGACAAGAGACCCAGTACTTC,CASSHRLAGEGRQETQYF
18,few,.,TRBV4-1,TRBJ1-2,TGCGCCAGCAGCCAAGATTCGGGGGGTGCGACCCTCAACTATGGCTACACCTTC,CASSQDSGGATLNYGYTF
14,few,TRBD1,TRBV19,TRBJ1-1,TGTGCCAGTAGTACCCCTGACAGGGGGCGCCGGGCTTTCTTT,CASSTPDRGRRAFF
14,.,.,TRBV4-1,TRBJ1-2,TGCGCCAGCAGCCAAGCGACAGTTATCTATGGCTACACCTTC,CASSQATVIYGYTF
12,.,.,TRBV18,TRBJ1-1,TGTGCCAGCTCACCCCGAGAGGGAGAAGCTTTCTTT,CASSPREGEAFF
15,.,TRBD1,TRBV11-3,TRBJ2-1,TGTGCCAGCAGCTTCGAGACAGGGGTTAACAATGAGCAGTTCTTC,CASSFETGVNNEQFF
16,once,TRBD1,TRBV7-8,TRBJ1-5,TGTGCCAGCAGCAGGCAGGGGGCGCGAAGCAATCAGCCCCAGCATTTT,CASSRQGARSNQPQHF
16,.,TRBD2,TRBV7-2,TRBJ2-7,TGTGCCAGCAGCACGAGGATGACTAGCGGGGGCTACGAGCAGTACTTC,CASSTRMTSGGYEQYF
14,once,.,TRBV5-5,TRBJ2-7,TGTGCCAGCAGCTCTCCCCCAGGGGTAGGCGAGCAGTACTTC,CASSSPPGVGEQYF
15,.,TRBD1,TRBV5-6,TRBJ2-5,TGTGCCAGCAGCACCGGGACAGGTCCTCAAGAGACCCAGTACTTC,CASSTGTGPQETQYF
14,.,.,TRBV7-9,TRBJ2-6,TGTGCCAGCATCACCACGAATGGGGCCAACGTCCTGACTTTC,CASITTNGANVLTF
11,.,TRBD1,TRBV30,TRBJ1-2,TGTGCCTGGGGGACAGACTATGGCTACACCTTC,CAWGTDYGYTF
11,.,.,TRBV30,TRBJ2-1,TGTGCCTGGAGTGTTTCTACTAAGCAGTTCTTC,CAWSVSTKQFF
14,.,TRBD1,TRBV5-4,TRBJ2-3,TGTGCCAGCAGCCCGGGACAGGGATCAGATACGCAGTATTTT,CASSPGQGSDTQYF
16,.,TRBD1,TRBV5-1,TRBJ1-1,TGCGCCAGCAGCTTGTCCCCGCAAGGACAGGGGGCGATGGCTTTCTTT,CASSLSPQGQGAMAFF
14,.,.,TRBV7-7,TRBJ2-5,TGTGCCAGCAGCTTAGTGGGGGCCGGGGAGACCCAGTACTTC,CASSLVGAGETQYF
15,.,TRBD1,TRBV6-6,TRBJ1-1,TGTGCCAGCAGTTACCGGGACAGGGGGGACACTGAAGCTTTCTTT,CASSYRDRGDTEAFF
13,.,.,TRBV6-5,TRBJ1-1,TGTGCCAGCAGTTATAGAGGGCACACTGAAGCTTTCTTT,CASSYRGHTEAFF
16,few,TRBD2,TRBV30,TRBJ2-5,TGTGCCTGGAGTGTAATTAGCGGGGGGCCGGGGGAGACCCAGTACTTC,CAWSVISGGPGETQYF
12,.,.,TRBV7-2,TRBJ2-1,TGTGCCAGCAGCGTACTCCGGGACACCTGGGTCTTC,CASSVLRDTWVF
18,few,TRBD2,TRBV2,TRBJ2-1,TGTGCCAGCAGTGAAGAAGAGAGTAGCGGGGGGGTCTACAATGAGCAGTTCTTC,CASSEEESSGGVYNEQFF
14,few,.,TRBV27,TRBJ1-3,TGTGCCAGCAGGAAAGTGGGGTCTGGAAACACCATATATTTT,CASRKVGSGNTIYF
16,few,.,TRBV10-2,TRBJ1-3,TGCGCCAGCAGTGAGTCGGCGGCAGCGGGTTCCAACACCATATATTTT,CASSESAAAGSNTIYF
12,.,.,TRBV5-6,TRBJ1-1,TGTGCCAGCAGCCCCTCCGGGGGTGAAGCTTTCTTT,CASSPSGGEAFF
16,.,TRBD2,TRBV12-5,TRBJ2-7,TGTGCTAGTAGATTGGAAGCCGGGAGGGGGGGTTACGAGCAGTACTTC,CASRLEAGRGGYEQYF